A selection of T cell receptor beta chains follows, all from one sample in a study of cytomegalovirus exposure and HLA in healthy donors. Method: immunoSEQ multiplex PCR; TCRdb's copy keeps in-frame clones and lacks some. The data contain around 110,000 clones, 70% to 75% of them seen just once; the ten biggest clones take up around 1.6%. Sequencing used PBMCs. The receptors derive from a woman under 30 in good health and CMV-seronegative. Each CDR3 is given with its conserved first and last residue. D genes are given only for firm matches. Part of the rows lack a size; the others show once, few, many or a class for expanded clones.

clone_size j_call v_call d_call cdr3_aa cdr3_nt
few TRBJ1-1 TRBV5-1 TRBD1 CASRLQGADTEAFF TGCGCCAGCAGACTTCAGGGGGCTGACACTGAAGCTTTCTTT
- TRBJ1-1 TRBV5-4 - CASSFWRGIDTEAFF TGTGCCAGCAGCTTTTGGCGAGGGATCGACACTGAAGCTTTCTTT
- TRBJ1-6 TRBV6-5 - CASSYSNRGSYSPLHF TGTGCCAGCAGTTACTCGAACAGAGGGAGTTATTCACCCCTCCACTTT
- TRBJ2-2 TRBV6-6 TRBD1 CASSLARGQDTGELFF TGTGCCAGCAGCCTAGCCAGGGGGCAGGACACCGGGGAGCTGTTTTTT
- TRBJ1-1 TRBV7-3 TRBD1 CASSVQGPGTEAFF TGTGCCAGCAGCGTACAGGGGCCGGGCACTGAAGCTTTCTTT
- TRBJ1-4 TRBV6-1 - CATGSLRQANEKLFF TGTGCCACTGGATCCTTAAGACAGGCAAATGAAAAACTGTTTTTT
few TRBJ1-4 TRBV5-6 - CASSPQGRYEKLFF TGTGCCAGCAGCCCACAGGGACGATATGAAAAACTGTTTTTT
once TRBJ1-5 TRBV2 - CASSEMENQPQHF TGTGCCAGCAGTGAAATGGAGAATCAGCCCCAGCATTTT
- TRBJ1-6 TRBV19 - CASRSGYGSPLHF TGTGCCAGTAGGTCAGGATACGGTTCACCCCTCCACTTT
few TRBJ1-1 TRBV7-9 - CATRSLNTEAFF TGTGCCACTAGGAGTTTAAACACTGAAGCTTTCTTT
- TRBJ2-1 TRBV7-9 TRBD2 CASSFLAGGNNEQFF TGTGCCAGCAGCTTCCTGGCGGGGGGAAATAATGAGCAGTTCTTC
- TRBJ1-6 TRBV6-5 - CASSYYTKINSPLHF TGTGCCAGCAGTTATTACACGAAAATTAATTCACCCCTCCACTTT
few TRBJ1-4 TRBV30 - CAWSITRGEKLFF TGTGCCTGGAGTATCACCAGGGGTGAAAAACTGTTTTTT
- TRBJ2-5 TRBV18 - CASSPDSKETQYF TGTGCCAGCTCACCTGACAGCAAAGAGACCCAGTACTTC
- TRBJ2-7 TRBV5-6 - CASSLVRGGEQYF TGTGCCAGCAGCTTGGTAAGGGGGGGCGAGCAGTACTTC
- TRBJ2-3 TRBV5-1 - CASSWQDADTQYF TGCGCCAGCAGCTGGCAGGATGCAGATACGCAGTATTTT
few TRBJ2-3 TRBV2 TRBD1 CASRETGGWGPDTQYF TGTGCCAGCAGGGAAACAGGGGGCTGGGGCCCAGATACGCAGTATTTT
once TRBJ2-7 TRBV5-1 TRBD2 CASSPGGTSGGYEQYF TGCGCCAGCAGCCCGGGTGGGACTAGCGGGGGCTACGAGCAGTACTTC
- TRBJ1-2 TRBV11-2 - CASSRPRGSAGYTF TGTGCCAGCAGTCGACCTAGGGGTTCTGCCGGCTACACCTTC
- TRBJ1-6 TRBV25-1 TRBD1 CAVRQGYNSPLHF TGTGCCGTTAGACAGGGCTATAATTCACCCCTCCACTTT
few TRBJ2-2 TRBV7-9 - CASSFSTGLVGDTGELFF TGTGCCAGCAGCTTTTCGACAGGTCTGGTTGGGGACACCGGGGAGCTGTTTTTT
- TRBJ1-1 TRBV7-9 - CASSYSRDTEAFF TGTGCCAGCAGCTACAGCAGGGACACTGAAGCTTTCTTT
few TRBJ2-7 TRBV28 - CASSRPDTGSSYEQYF TGTGCCAGCAGCCGCCCCGACACGGGAAGCTCCTACGAGCAGTACTTC
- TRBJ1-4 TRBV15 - CATSRDLGGNEKLFF TGTGCCACCAGCAGAGATCTGGGAGGGAATGAAAAACTGTTTTTT
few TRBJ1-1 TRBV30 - CAWRLTEAFF TGTGCCTGGAGACTAACTGAAGCTTTCTTT
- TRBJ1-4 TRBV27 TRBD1 CASSLAGTGNPTNEKLFF TGTGCCAGCAGTTTAGCCGGGACAGGGAATCCAACTAATGAAAAACTGTTTTTT
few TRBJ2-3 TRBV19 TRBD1 CASSPDRVPQDTQYF TGTGCCAGTAGTCCCGACAGGGTCCCGCAAGATACGCAGTATTTT
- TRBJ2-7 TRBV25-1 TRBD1 CASIPTGRYEQYF TGTGCCAGCATCCCGACAGGGCGATACGAGCAGTACTTC
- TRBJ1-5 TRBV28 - CASSLRRVNNQPQHF TGTGCCAGCAGTTTAAGACGGGTGAACAATCAGCCCCAGCATTTT
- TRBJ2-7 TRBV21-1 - CASPRGTGESHEQYF TGTGCCAGCCCCCGAGGGACAGGGGAGTCCCACGAGCAGTACTTC
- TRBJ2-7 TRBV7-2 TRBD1 CASSLVVTGGTYEQYF TGTGCCAGCAGCTTAGTCGTGACAGGGGGGACCTACGAGCAGTACTTC
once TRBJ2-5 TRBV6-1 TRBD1 CASSVRTGDDQYF TGTGCCAGCAGTGTCCGGACAGGGGATGACCAGTACTTC
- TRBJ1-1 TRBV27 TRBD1 CASSFGTGGITEAFF TGTGCCAGCAGTTTCGGGACAGGGGGGATCACTGAAGCTTTCTTT
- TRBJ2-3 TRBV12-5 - CASGLGGGQYF TGTGCTAGTGGTTTAGGGGGGGGGCAGTATTTT
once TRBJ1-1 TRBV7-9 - CASSFPGLTNTEAFF TGTGCCAGCAGCTTTCCGGGACTTACGAACACTGAAGCTTTCTTT
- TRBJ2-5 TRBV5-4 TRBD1 CASSAGTGVQETQYF TGTGCCAGCAGCGCCGGGACAGGGGTTCAAGAGACCCAGTACTTC
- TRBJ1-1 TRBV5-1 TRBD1 CASSTWTGAEAFF TGCGCCAGCAGCACATGGACAGGGGCTGAAGCTTTCTTT
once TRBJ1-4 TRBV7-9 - CASSRQQGPREKLFF TGTGCCAGCAGCCGACAACAGGGACCACGCGAAAAACTGTTTTTT
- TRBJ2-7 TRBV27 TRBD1 CASSLGTGGDEQYF TGTGCCAGCAGTTTAGGGACAGGGGGTGACGAGCAGTACTTC
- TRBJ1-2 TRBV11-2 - CASSLVIDNGYTF TGTGCCAGCAGCTTAGTAATTGACAATGGCTACACCTTC
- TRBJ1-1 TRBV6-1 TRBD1 CASSDRGRVGTEAFF TGTGCCAGCAGTGATAGGGGGCGCGTGGGAACTGAAGCTTTCTTT
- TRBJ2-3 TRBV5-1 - CASSLGAGDTQYF TGCGCCAGCAGCTTGGGGGCCGGAGATACGCAGTATTTT
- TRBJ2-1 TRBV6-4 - CASSEGWGEYNEQFF TGTGCCAGCAGTGAAGGCTGGGGGGAATACAATGAGCAGTTCTTC
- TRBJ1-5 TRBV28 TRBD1 CASSLFSFRTGEYSNQPQHF TGTGCCAGCAGTTTATTCAGCTTTAGGACAGGAGAATATAGCAATCAGCCCCAGCATTTT
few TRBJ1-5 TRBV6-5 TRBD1 CASCSSRDRFNQPQHF TGTGCCAGCTGTTCGTCCCGGGACAGGTTCAATCAGCCCCAGCATTTT
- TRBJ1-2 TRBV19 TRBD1 CASSPLLRDRANYGYTF TGTGCCAGTAGTCCGTTACTCCGGGACAGGGCTAACTATGGCTACACCTTC
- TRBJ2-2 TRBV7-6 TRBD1 CASSTGQTNTGELFF TGTGCCAGCAGCACGGGACAGACGAACACCGGGGAGCTGTTTTTT
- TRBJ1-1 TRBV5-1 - CASSLESAGTEAFF TGCGCCAGCAGCTTGGAATCGGCAGGGACTGAAGCTTTCTTT
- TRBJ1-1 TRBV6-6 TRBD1 CASSWTGVGNTEAFF TGTGCCAGCAGTTGGACAGGGGTGGGGAACACTGAAGCTTTCTTT
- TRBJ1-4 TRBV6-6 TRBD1 CASRVGTGKNEKLFF TGTGCCAGCAGGGTAGGGACAGGGAAAAACGAAAAACTGTTTTTT
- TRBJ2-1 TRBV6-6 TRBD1 CASSTGGTYNEQFF TGTGCCAGCAGCACAGGGGGCACCTACAATGAGCAGTTCTTC
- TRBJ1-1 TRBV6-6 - CASTKLSNTEAFF TGTGCCAGCACCAAGCTGAGCAACACTGAAGCTTTCTTT
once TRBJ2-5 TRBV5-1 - CASSKTSGETQYF TGCGCCAGCAGCAAGACGTCGGGGGAGACCCAGTACTTC
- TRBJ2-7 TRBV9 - CASSVSVRTYEQYF TGTGCCAGCAGCGTATCGGTCAGGACCTACGAGCAGTACTTC
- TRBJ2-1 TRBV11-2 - CASSLLTMGGPRNEQFF TGTGCCAGCAGCTTACTAACGATGGGGGGGCCGAGGAATGAGCAGTTCTTC
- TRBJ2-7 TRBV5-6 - CASSLSLAREQYF TGTGCCAGCAGCTTGTCACTAGCAAGGGAGCAGTACTTC